Following are 20 T cell receptor beta chains from one sample sequenced in a study of early T cells in non-severe SARS-CoV-2 infection. TCRdb fed the 5' RACE reads into MiXCR, producing one record per CDR3 protein. The table shows over 60,000 distinct CDR3 sequences, with about an eighth occurring only once. Sequences were derived from whole blood, sampled at baseline. Every receptor here comes from an adult who was a healthcare worker with PCR-confirmed SARS-CoV-2 infection or an uninfected control (not recorded which).

V and J are TRBV2 and TRBJ2-3; 10 bases align to TRBD1. The germline CDR1 and CDR2 sequences are SNHLY and FYNNEI. The J segment lost 4 bases and the V segment lost 6 bases, leaving 10 bases of the junction unmatched. CDR3 length equals 16 residues. CDR3 coding DNA: TGTGCCAGCAGGAACCAAATGGACAGGGGGGCAGATACGCAGTATTTT. Protein: CASRNQMDRGADTQYF.

This clonotype has a handful of counts. The rearrangement links TRBV7-9 to TRBJ2-7; 8 bases match TRBD1. Germline CDR1 and CDR2: SEHNR and FQNEAQ (reference sequence). The junction had 7 bases not matched to a gene; V was cut back by 6 bases and J by 3 bases. The CDR3 totals 14 residues. CDR3 coding DNA: TGTGCCAGCAGTTTCACAGGGGGGAGCTACGAGCAGTACTTC. This codes for CASSFTGGSYEQYF.

This clonotype turned up a few times. V usage is TRBV18 and J usage is TRBJ2-3, with 8 bases identical to TRBD1. The junction had 4 bases not matched to a gene; V was cut back by 3 bases and J by 2 bases. The CDR3 is 15 amino acids. Germline loops: CDR1 KGHSH, CDR2 LQKENI. DNA of the CDR3: TGTGCCAGCTCACCGAGGACAGGGAACACAGATACGCAGTATTTT. Translation gives CASSPRTGNTDTQYF. The entire variable domain, with the rest obtained from reference TRBV18 and TRBJ2-3, is as follows: NAGVMQNPRHLVRRRGQEARLRCSPMKGHSHVYWYRQLPEEGLKFMVYLQKENIIDESGMPKERFSAEFPKEGPSILRIQQVVRGDSAAYFCASSPRTGNTDTQYFGPGTRLTVL.

This clonotype has more than one count but fewer than ten. The chain is built from TRBV11-3 and TRBJ2-7; perhaps TRBD1 as D (6 bases). The CDR3 runs 13 residues. V was shortened by 5 bases and J by 9 bases, with 17 bases between the two germline ends. The germline CDR1 and CDR2 sequences are SGHNT and YENEEA. CDR3 nucleotide sequence: TGTGCCAGCAGCCTCTCCCCAGGGGATGCGCAGTACTTC. Translating gives CASSLSPGDAQYF. Variable domain in full (rest from reference TRBV11-3 and TRBJ2-7): EAGVVQSPRYKIIEKKQPVAFWCNPISGHNTLYWYLQNLGQGPELLIRYENEEAVDDSQLPKDRFSAERLKGVDSTLKIQPAELGDSAVYLCASSLSPGDAQYFGPGTRLTVT.

In DNA, the CDR3 is TGTGCCAGCAGTGAGGAGTTAGGGGGGCAAGCTTTCTTT. Protein: CASSEELGGQAFF. This rearrangement joins TRBV6-4 to TRBJ1-1, with D possibly TRBD1 on 6 matching bases. The CDR3 spans 13 residues. Between the trimmed V and J ends, which lost 3 bases and 9 bases, there was a span of 14 bases. Germline V gene data show CDR1 as MRHNA and CDR2 as SNTAGT.

The gene calls are TRBV11-2 and TRBJ2-2; perhaps D is TRBD1 or TRBD2 (5 bases each). Germline loops: CDR1 SGHAT, CDR2 FQNNGV. V was shortened by 1 base and J by 0 bases, with 12 bases between the two germline ends. This CDR3 spans 17 amino acids. In DNA form, the CDR3 reads TGTGCCAGCAGCTTAGTCCGGGGCCGGTCGAACACCGGGGAGCTGTTTTTT. Its protein product is CASSLVRGRSNTGELFF.

The V and J genes are TRBV7-9 and TRBJ1-1; D call uncertain. Deletions cut 1 base from V and 0 bases from J, with 9 bases between. In germline, CDR1 is SEHNR, CDR2 FQNEAQ (reference sequence). The CDR3 spans 15 residues. The CDR3 here is CASSLGPGLNTEAFF. DNA for the CDR3: TGTGCCAGCAGCTTAGGGCCCGGGCTGAACACTGAAGCTTTCTTT. The whole variable domain, remainder taken from reference TRBV7-9 and TRBJ1-1, is DTGVSQNPRHKITKRGQNVTFRCDPISEHNRLYWYRQTLGQGPEFLTYFQNEAQLEKSRLLSDRFSAERPKGSFSTLEIQRTEQGDSAMYLCASSLGPGLNTEAFFGQGTRLTVV.

This clonotype came up many times. The J gene is TRBJ2-7, the V gene TRBV20-1, with TRBD1 matching 8 bases. V lost 2 bases, J lost 2 bases, and 8 bases stayed unmatched. The CDR3 length is 15 residues. The V gene's germline CDR1 is DFQATT and CDR2 SNEGSKA (reference sequence). CDR3 DNA sequence: TGCAGTGCTAGAAGGACAGGGCAAACACCCTACGAGCAGTACTTC. This gives the protein CSARRTGQTPYEQYF.

This clonotype has a handful of counts. The V call is TRBV29-1, the J call TRBJ1-2, with D tentatively TRBD1 (6 bases). From germline, CDR1 is SQVTM and CDR2 ANQGSEA. Trimming cost V 4 bases and J 6 bases, with 12 bases left between them. This CDR3 is built from 12 residues. The CDR3 DNA sequence: TGCAGCGTTGTGGGGGCTATAGATGGCTACACCTTC. It yields the protein CSVVGAIDGYTF.

The chain combines TRBV10-3 with TRBJ2-3, with D uncertain. V lost 6 bases and J lost 0, with 16 bases in between. In germline, CDR1 is ENHRY, CDR2 SYGVKD. The CDR3 sequence is 16 residues long. DNA of the CDR3: TGTGCCATCAGGCGGTTGGGCTATCCTAGCACAGATACGCAGTATTTT. Translation gives CAIRRLGYPSTDTQYF.

The rearrangement joins TRBV7-9 to TRBJ2-6; D is ambiguous. The germline CDR1 and CDR2 sequences are SEHNR and FQNEAQ (reference sequence). V gave up 5 bases and J gave up 0 bases, with 14 bases separating them. The CDR3 extends over 17 amino acids. The DNA of the CDR3 is TGTGCCAGCAGCCCATGGACGGCTAGCTCTGGGGCCAACGTCCTGACTTTC. It yields the protein CASSPWTASSGANVLTF.

This clonotype was counted between two and nine times. This chain uses TRBV5-1 with TRBJ2-5, with D maybe TRBD1 (6 bases). Germline V lookup: CDR1 SGHRS, CDR2 YFSETQ. This CDR3 contains 13 residues. V lost 2 bases, J lost 5 bases, and 10 bases lay in between. The CDR3 here is CASSLQGQETQYF. CDR3 sequence (DNA): TGCGCCAGCAGCTTACAGGGTCAGGAGACCCAGTACTTC.

The chain couples TRBV3-1 to TRBJ1-1, with D perhaps TRBD1 (6 bases). V lost 4 bases and J lost 5, with 14 bases in between. Germline V gene sequence: CDR1 LGHDT, CDR2 YNNKEL (reference sequence). CDR3 length: 14 residues. The CDR3 region has the DNA TGTGCCAGCAGCCCGCAGGGGTACGGGACTGAAGCTTTCTTT. This codes for CASSPQGYGTEAFF.

The count of this clonotype is one. V is TRBV4-2 and J is TRBJ2-3; TRBD2 matches 9 bases. CDR1 is LGHNA and CDR2 is YNFKEQ in the germline V gene. Unmatched junction bases numbered 11, after V lost 2 bases and J lost 5 bases. This CDR3 region has 17 residues. CDR3 DNA sequence: TGTGCCAGCAGCCAACAAGGGGCGGGGGGGCCTGGAGATACGCAGTATTTT. It encodes CASSQQGAGGPGDTQYF.

In this sample, this clonotype turned up a few times. The CDR3 loop reads CASMGDNFNSGNTIYF. CDR3 nucleotides: TGTGCCAGCATGGGGGACAATTTCAACTCTGGAAACACCATATATTTT. The V gene is TRBV11-3, the J gene TRBJ1-3, with D perhaps TRBD1 (6 bases). The CDR3 is 16 amino acids. In germline, CDR1 is SGHNT, CDR2 YENEEA. V lost 7 bases and J lost 0, with 16 bases in between.

The rearrangement links TRBV5-1 to TRBJ2-5; 12 bases are shared with TRBD2. Germline V lookup: CDR1 SGHRS, CDR2 YFSETQ. The V and J ends lost 4 bases and 3 bases, in that order; junction bases with no gene match: 7. CDR3 length: 16 residues. CDR3 sequence (DNA): TGCGCCAGCAGCCCCGGACTAGCGGGGTTCGAAGAGACCCAGTACTTC. Encoded protein: CASSPGLAGFEETQYF.

This clonotype was observed a few times. The gene calls are TRBV28 and TRBJ1-1, with a tentative D call TRBD1 (6 bases). CDR3 length equals 15 residues. The germline V and J ends were trimmed by 6 bases and 6 bases, with 20 bases remaining between them. Germline V gene lookup returns CDR1 MDHEN and CDR2 SYDVKM. CDR3 sequence (DNA): TGTGCCAGCAGCCCGGTCCAGGGGAGTATCTCTGAAGCTTTCTTT. Translated: CASSPVQGSISEAFF. The complete variable domain, with remaining parts taken from reference TRBV28 and TRBJ1-1, reads DVKVTQSSRYLVKRTGEKVFLECVQDMDHENMFWYRQDPGLGLRLIYFSYDVKMKEKGDIPEGYSVSREKKERFSLILESASTNQTSMYLCASSPVQGSISEAFFGQGTRLTVV.

This clonotype was detected many times. The V call is TRBV28, the J call TRBJ1-2, with 7 bases aligning to TRBD1. The CDR3 runs 14 residues. CDR1 MDHEN and CDR2 SYDVKM come from the germline V gene. Trimming removed 0 bases from V and 8 bases from J; junction bases left unmatched: 6. The CDR3 bases are TGTGCCAGCAGTTTATGGTTGGGACAGCAAGGCTACACCTTC. This gives the protein CASSLWLGQQGYTF.

This clonotype was seen more than once but under ten times. The rearrangement links TRBV5-1 to TRBJ1-1, with 7 bases matching TRBD1. The CDR3 is made up of 15 amino acids. Germline CDR1 SGHRS, CDR2 YFSETQ. Trimming removed 4 bases from V and 0 bases from J; junction bases left unmatched: 6. The CDR3 reads CASSPWTGMNTEAFF. The CDR3 bases are TGCGCCAGCAGCCCGTGGACAGGTATGAACACTGAAGCTTTCTTT.

This clonotype was counted only a few times. The chain employs TRBV24-1 and TRBJ2-3, with D unresolved. This CDR3 is 13 amino acids long. Germline V gene data show CDR1 as KGHDR and CDR2 as SFDVKD. V was trimmed by 3 bases and J by 2 bases, leaving 5 bases between them. CDR3 sequence: CATSDLVTDTQYF. Written as DNA, the CDR3 is TGTGCCACCAGTGATCTAGTCACAGATACGCAGTATTTT.